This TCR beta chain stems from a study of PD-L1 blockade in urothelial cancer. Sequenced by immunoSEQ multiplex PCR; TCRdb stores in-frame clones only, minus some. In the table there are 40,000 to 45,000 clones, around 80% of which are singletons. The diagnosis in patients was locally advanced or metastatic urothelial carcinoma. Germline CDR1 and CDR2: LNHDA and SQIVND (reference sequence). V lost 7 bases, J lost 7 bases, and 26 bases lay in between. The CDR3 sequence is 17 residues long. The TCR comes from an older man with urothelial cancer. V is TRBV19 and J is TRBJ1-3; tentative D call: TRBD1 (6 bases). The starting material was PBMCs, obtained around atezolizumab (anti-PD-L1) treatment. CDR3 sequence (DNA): TGTGCCAGTACCATTAGACAGGACCCAACCCGACGGAACACCATATATTTT. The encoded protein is CASTIRQDPTRRNTIYF. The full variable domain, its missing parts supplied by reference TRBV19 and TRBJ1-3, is DGGITQSPKYLFRKEGQNVTLSCEQNLNHDAMYWYRQDPGQGLRLIYYSQIVNDFQKGDIAEGYSVSREKKESFPLTVTSAQKNPTAFYLCASTIRQDPTRRNTIYFGEGSWLTVV.